The 10 T cell receptor beta chains in this list originate from one sample, sequenced in a study of cytomegalovirus exposure and HLA in healthy donors. In the PCR, 60 Vbeta and 13 Jbeta primers were used. The method was immunoSEQ multiplex PCR; TCRdb's version includes in-frame clones alone and lacks a portion of them. The sample includes about 92,000 clones, roughly 80% seen only once; the top ten take about 7%. Sequencing was performed on PBMCs. These receptors were taken from a man aged 45-65 years in good health and CMV-seropositive.

The CDR3: CASSARLDSDTQYF. In DNA form, the CDR3 reads TGTGCCAGTAGTGCCCGACTAGATTCAGATACGCAGTATTTT. The V call is TRBV19, the J call TRBJ2-3; TRBD2 is a possible D gene (6 bases). This CDR3 region has 14 residues. CDR1 LNHDA and CDR2 SQIVND come from the germline V gene (reference sequence). Trimming stripped 5 bases from V and 4 bases from J, with 13 bases between.

The chain links TRBV2 to TRBJ1-4; TRBD1 matches 8 bases. The CDR3 is made up of 15 amino acids. Trimming removed 5 bases from V and 5 bases from J; junction bases left unmatched: 7. The germline V gene has CDR1 SNHLY and CDR2 FYNNEI. For the CDR3, the DNA is TGTGCCAGCAGTCCACCCGGGGACAGGAATGAAAAACTGTTTTTT. Its protein product is CASSPPGDRNEKLFF.

V and J are TRBV10-3 and TRBJ2-7, with D maybe TRBD1 (5 bases). The CDR3 sequence is 14 residues long. Per germline, CDR1 ENHRY and CDR2 SYGVKD. V gave up 2 bases and J gave up 0 bases, with 8 bases separating them. In DNA, the CDR3 is TGTGCCATCAGTGAGGACAGCTTCTCCTACGAGCAGTACTTC. This sequence encodes CAISEDSFSYEQYF.

V usage is TRBV7-9 and J usage is TRBJ1-1, with D perhaps TRBD1 (6 bases). Per germline, CDR1 SEHNR and CDR2 FQNEAQ (reference sequence). The CDR3 runs 14 residues. V was trimmed by 5 bases and J by 4 bases, leaving 14 bases between them. The CDR3 nucleotides are TGTGCCAGCAGCCTTGGGGGGGCGGGCACTGAAGCTTTCTTT. This sequence encodes CASSLGGAGTEAFF.

This sequence joins TRBV27 and TRBJ1-6; D ambiguous. The V gene lost 4 bases and the J gene lost 7 bases, with 11 bases spanning the gap. CDR3 length: 14 residues. CDR1 MNHEY and CDR2 SMNVEV come from the germline V gene (reference sequence). The CDR3 DNA is TGTGCCAGCAGTTCAAACGCCGGGAATTCACCCCTCCACTTT. Translating gives CASSSNAGNSPLHF.

The chain carries TRBV18 and TRBJ2-1; TRBD1 agrees at 7 bases. Unmatched junction bases numbered 3, after V lost 4 bases and J lost 9 bases. The CDR3 covers 12 residues. Per germline, CDR1 KGHSH and CDR2 LQKENI. CDR3 loop: CASSLNRGEQFF. The CDR3 region has the DNA TGTGCCAGCTCACTTAACAGGGGTGAGCAGTTCTTC.

The chain couples TRBV5-5 to TRBJ2-3, with 13 bases matching TRBD2. From germline, CDR1 is SGHKS and CDR2 YYEKEE (reference sequence). There are 16 residues in the CDR3. V shed 3 bases and J 3 bases; nucleotides not matched to a gene: 4. CDR3 sequence reads: CASSSRTSGGTDTQYF. For the CDR3, the DNA is TGTGCCAGCAGCTCCCGGACTAGCGGGGGAACAGATACGCAGTATTTT.

The V and J genes are TRBV27 and TRBJ1-2; TRBD1 agrees at 7 bases. The V gene end was trimmed by 4 bases and the J gene end by 4 bases; junction bases not matched to a gene: 9. Germline lookup yields CDR1 MNHEY and CDR2 SMNVEV (reference sequence). This CDR3 is 15 amino acids long. The CDR3 loop reads CASSSRGDSFYGYTF. CDR3 DNA sequence: TGTGCCAGCAGTTCCAGGGGGGACAGCTTCTATGGCTACACCTTC.

The V call is TRBV7-9, the J call TRBJ1-2, with a weak D call TRBD1 (6 bases). The V end was cut by 2 bases, the J end by 1 base, with 14 bases between. The CDR3 has 16 amino acids. CDR1 and CDR2 (germline): SEHNR, FQNEAQ (reference sequence). The CDR3 DNA sequence: TGTGCCAGCAGCTTAACGACGGGACAAAATAACTATGGCTACACCTTC. Residues: CASSLTTGQNNYGYTF.

The chain recombines TRBV6-5 with TRBJ1-2, with 9 bases identical to TRBD1. The V gene's germline CDR1 is MNHEY and CDR2 SVGAGI. The CDR3 length is 14 residues. J was trimmed by 4 bases and V by 2 bases; bases with no gene match: 2. As DNA, the CDR3 is TGTGCCAGCAGTTACGACAGGGGGAGCTATGGCTACACCTTC. Its translation is CASSYDRGSYGYTF.